These T cell receptor beta chains were read from a single sample in a study of patients and donors after allogeneic stem cell transplantation. TCRdb recomputed calls from the RT-PCR reads with MiXCR, one row per CDR3 protein. The sample shows about a million distinct CDR3 sequences, more than 15% of them seen only once. What was sequenced was blood, either unsorted or a sorted T cell fraction (not recorded which). These receptors came from a human donor who was either an allogeneic HSCT recipient or a stem cell or donor lymphocyte infusion donor (not recorded which). It is not recorded whose cells these are; they may come from a transplant donor. The CDR3 runs from the conserved cysteine through the conserved F or W. D genes are given only for firm matches. Part of the rows lack a size; the others show once, few, many or a class for expanded clones.

>few|TRBJ1-1|TRBD1|TRBV2
TGTGCCAGCAGTGCTAGACAGGGGCAAGCTTTCTTT
CASSARQGQAFF
>-|TRBJ2-3|-|TRBV28
TGTGCCAGCTCCCGGGCGGGACCCCTCAGGGATACGCAGTATTTT
CASSRAGPLRDTQYF
>-|TRBJ2-5|TRBD2|TRBV29-1
TGCAGCGTTGAAGAGGGCTTGAGGGGACTAGCGGGGCAAGAGACCCAGTACTTC
CSVEEGLRGLAGQETQYF
>-|TRBJ2-3|-|TRBV6-1
TGTGCCAGTACAGGGAATAGAGATACGCAGTATTTT
CASTGNRDTQYF
>few|TRBJ2-7|-|TRBV3-1
TGTGCCAGCAGCCAGACCAGGGAGCAGTACTTC
CASSQTREQYF
>few|TRBJ2-1|TRBD1|TRBV5-1
TGCGCCAGCAGTACGGACAGGTGGGATGAGCAGTTCTTC
CASSTDRWDEQFF
>-|TRBJ2-7|TRBD1|TRBV4-3
TGCGCCAGCAGCCACCGACAGGGAGAGTCCTACGAGCAGTACTTC
CASSHRQGESYEQYF
>-|TRBJ1-2|TRBD1|TRBV7-9
TGTGCCAGCAGCACCGGACAGGGGAGTGACTACACCTTC
CASSTGQGSDYTF
>few|TRBJ2-1|-|TRBV6-1
TGTGCCAGCAGTCCCATGGACTACAATGAGCAGTTCTTC
CASSPMDYNEQFF
>-|TRBJ2-3|-|TRBV20-1
TGCAGTGCTAGAGACGGGGTTGCAGATACGCAGTATTTT
CSARDGVADTQYF
>-|TRBJ2-7|-|TRBV27
TGTGCCAGCAGGCTGGGAGGGGGCAGCAACGACGAGCAGTACTTC
CASRLGGGSNDEQYF
>-|TRBJ2-5|TRBD1|TRBV6-1
TGTGCCAGCACTCTGACAGGGTGGGAGACCCAGTACTTC
CASTLTGWETQYF
>-|TRBJ2-7|TRBD1|TRBV24-1
TGTGCCACCAGTGACCGCGGGGACAGGGTCTACGAGCAGTACTTC
CATSDRGDRVYEQYF
>once|TRBJ2-1|-|TRBV12-3/TRBV12-4
TGTGCCAGCAGCCGCCCCAGGAGGGGGCGGACCAGCTCCTACAATGAGCAGTTCTTC
CASSRPRRGRTSSYNEQFF
>few|TRBJ1-5|-|TRBV27
TGTGCCAGCAGTTTACAAGTCGGGCAGCCCCAGCATTTT
CASSLQVGQPQHF
>few|TRBJ2-4|-|TRBV21-1
TGTGCCAGCAGCAAAAGTCAACTAGCCAAAAACATTCAGTACTTC
CASSKSQLAKNIQYF
>-|TRBJ2-5|-|TRBV5-1
TGCGCCAGCAGCTTGGGAGGGTTAGGGGCGACTCAAGAGACCCAGTACTTC
CASSLGGLGATQETQYF
>few|TRBJ2-1|TRBD1|TRBV10-3
TGTGCCAGCGGACAGGGAATAGCCAATGAGCAGTTCTTC
CASGQGIANEQFF
>few|TRBJ2-7|-|TRBV12-3/TRBV12-4
TGTGCCAGCAGCGACCCGGCCTACGAGCAGTACTTC
CASSDPAYEQYF
>-|TRBJ2-1|-|TRBV9
TGTGCCAGCAGCCCAAACGGACAGTTATACAATGAGCAGTTCTTC
CASSPNGQLYNEQFF
>-|TRBJ2-6|-|TRBV3-1
TGTGCCAGCAGCCGACTTTGGGCTGGGGCCAACGTCCTGACTTTC
CASSRLWAGANVLTF
>-|TRBJ1-2|-|TRBV21-1
TGTGCCAGCAGCAATATGGGTTTCCTCTATGGCTACACCTTC
CASSNMGFLYGYTF
>-|TRBJ2-3|TRBD2|TRBV5-1
TGCGCCAGCAGCTTAAGACCTATCCTAGCGGGAGGCGCAGATACGCAGTATTTT
CASSLRPILAGGADTQYF
>few|TRBJ2-4|-|TRBV5-1
TGCGCCAGCAGCTTAGCGGATACCACCAAAAACATTCAGTACTTC
CASSLADTTKNIQYF
>many|TRBJ2-1|TRBD2|TRBV12-3/TRBV12-4
TGTGCCAGCAGTTTAGAGGCTAGCGGAGGGAATGAGCAGTTCTTC
CASSLEASGGNEQFF
>-|TRBJ2-7|-|TRBV15
TGTGCCACCAGCACCTCGCTTAAGAACTATGGTTACGAGCAGTACTTC
CATSTSLKNYGYEQYF
>-|TRBJ2-1|TRBD2|TRBV20-1
TGCAGTGCTAGTTCGGAAGCGGGGGGTAGCAATGAGCAGTTCTTC
CSASSEAGGSNEQFF
>-|TRBJ1-2|-|TRBV7-2
TGTGCCAGCACCCCGTCCCCCGGGGCTGATTATGGCTACACCTTC
CASTPSPGADYGYTF
>few|TRBJ1-5|-|TRBV24-1
TGTGCCACCAGTGAACCGGGGACCAATCAGCCCCAGCATTTT
CATSEPGTNQPQHF
>-|TRBJ1-5|-|TRBV19
TGTGCCAGTAGTATAGACCTGTCGATGAGAGGACAGCCCCAGCATTTT
CASSIDLSMRGQPQHF
>-|TRBJ2-7|TRBD1|TRBV15
TGTGCCACCAGCAGAGATCAGGGGGCTTTCTACGAGCAGTACTTC
CATSRDQGAFYEQYF
>few|TRBJ2-5|-|TRBV7-9
TGTGCCAGCAGCTTTCAACTACTTGAAGAGACCCAGTACTTC
CASSFQLLEETQYF
>-|TRBJ2-5|-|TRBV7-9
TGTGCCAGCAGCTCCTACAGGGAGACCCAGTACTTC
CASSSYRETQYF
>-|TRBJ1-1|-|TRBV4-2
TGTGCCAGCAGCCAAGTCGGGAGGGACGTTGAAGCTTTCTTT
CASSQVGRDVEAFF
>-|TRBJ1-2|-|TRBV7-2
TGTGCCAGCAGCTCCGGTGGTGGGGACACAAGAAACACCTTC
CASSSGGGDTRNTF
>-|TRBJ2-2|TRBD2|TRBV20-1
TGCAGTGCTTCGGGACTAGCGGGGGCAAACACCGGGGAGCTGTTTTTT
CSASGLAGANTGELFF
>-|TRBJ1-1|-|TRBV5-1
TGCGCCAGCAGCTTGGTTCCAGGGGAGCCGCGGACTGAAGCTTTCTTT
CASSLVPGEPRTEAFF
>few|TRBJ2-7|-|TRBV5-5
TGTGCCAGCAGCTTGACAGGACCGCTCTACGAGCAGTACTTC
CASSLTGPLYEQYF
>few|TRBJ1-2|-|TRBV5-1
TGCGCCAGCAGCCCTCACCCGGACAGCATCTATGGCTACACCTTC
CASSPHPDSIYGYTF
>few|TRBJ1-5|TRBD1|TRBV2
TGTGCCAGCAGTGACGACAGGGGCAATCAGCCCCAGCATTTT
CASSDDRGNQPQHF
>-|TRBJ2-3|-|TRBV11-2
TGTGCCAGCAGCTTTAGTGGGGGCAAGACAGGAAAGCTAACAGATACGCAGTATTTT
CASSFSGGKTGKLTDTQYF
>-|TRBJ2-1|TRBD2|TRBV12-3/TRBV12-4
TGTGCCATCACGCAGGGTAGCGGGGGAAGTTGGGAGCAGTTCTTC
CAITQGSGGSWEQFF
>few|TRBJ1-6|TRBD1|TRBV5-1
TGCGCCAGCAGCTTGGCGGGACAGGGGAATGAAGCACCCCTCCACTTT
CASSLAGQGNEAPLHF
>-|TRBJ1-2|-|TRBV7-9
TGTGCCAGCAGCCCTACGACCAGGGGATATGGCTACACCTTC
CASSPTTRGYGYTF
>many|TRBJ1-5|-|TRBV12-3/TRBV12-4
TGTGCCAGCAGTCACACGGTTCCTCAGCCCCAGCATTTT
CASSHTVPQPQHF
>once|TRBJ1-6|-|TRBV6-2/TRBV6-3
TGTGCCAGCAGCAGACAGGTCGGGAATTCACCCCTCCACTTT
CASSRQVGNSPLHF
>once|TRBJ2-3|-|TRBV7-8
TGTGCCAGCAGCTTGGGTAGGAAAACAGATACGCAGTATTTT
CASSLGRKTDTQYF
>many|TRBJ2-2|-|TRBV10-3
TGTGCCGTGGCGGGGACGAACACCGGGGAGCTGTTTTTT
CAVAGTNTGELFF
>few|TRBJ1-2|-|TRBV27
TGTGCCAGCAGCATTACCTCCCGGGCCGATTATGGCTACACCTTC
CASSITSRADYGYTF
>few|TRBJ1-2|-|TRBV7-2
TGTGCCAGCAGCAACCGTAACAGGGTGGAGGGCTACACCTTC
CASSNRNRVEGYTF
>-|TRBJ1-1|-|TRBV30
TGTGCCTGGAGCACAATCGCCTCAGGGACCACTGAAGCTTTCTTT
CAWSTIASGTTEAFF
>few|TRBJ2-3|-|TRBV2
TGTGCCAGCAGTGATGGCGGGACAAACACAGATACGCAGTATTTT
CASSDGGTNTDTQYF
>-|TRBJ2-3|TRBD2|TRBV4-2
TGTGCCAGCAGCCAAGCTAGCGGGGGCAGGGATACGCAGTATTTT
CASSQASGGRDTQYF
>-|TRBJ1-2|-|TRBV27
TGTGCCAGCAGTACGCTAGGGTTCTATGGCTACACCTTC
CASSTLGFYGYTF
>-|TRBJ1-4|-|TRBV5-6
TGTGCCAGCAGCTTGAACGGCCACTCAACTAATGAAAAACTGTTTTTT
CASSLNGHSTNEKLFF
>-|TRBJ2-7|-|TRBV3-1
TGTGCCAGCAGCGTCCCAGGGCAGGAGTACGAGCAGTACTTC
CASSVPGQEYEQYF
>-|TRBJ2-1|-|TRBV3-1
TGTGCCAGCAGCTCGGGACCGTATAAGATCCCCTACAATGAGCAGTTCTTC
CASSSGPYKIPYNEQFF
>many|TRBJ2-2|-|TRBV10-3
TGTGCCATCAGTGAGTCGAAGGGAGCGAACACCGGGGAGCTGTTTTTT
CAISESKGANTGELFF
>few|TRBJ1-1|-|TRBV20-1
TGCAGTGCCCCCAGAACGGGGGGCAATGAAGCTTTCTTT
CSAPRTGGNEAFF